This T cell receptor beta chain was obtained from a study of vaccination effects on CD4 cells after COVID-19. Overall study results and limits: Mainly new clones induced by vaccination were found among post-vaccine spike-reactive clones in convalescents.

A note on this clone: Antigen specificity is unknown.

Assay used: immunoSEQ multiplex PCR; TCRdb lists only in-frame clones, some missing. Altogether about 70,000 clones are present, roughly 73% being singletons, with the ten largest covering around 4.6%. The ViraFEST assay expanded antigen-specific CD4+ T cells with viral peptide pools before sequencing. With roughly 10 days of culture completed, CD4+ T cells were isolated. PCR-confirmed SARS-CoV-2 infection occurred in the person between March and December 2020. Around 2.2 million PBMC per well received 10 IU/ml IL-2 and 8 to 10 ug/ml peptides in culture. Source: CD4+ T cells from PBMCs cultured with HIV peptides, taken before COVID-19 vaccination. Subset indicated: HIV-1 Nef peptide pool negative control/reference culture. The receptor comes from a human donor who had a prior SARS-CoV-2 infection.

The CDR3 nucleotides read TGTGCCAGCAGCCAACGTGTAGATCAGCCCCAGCATTTT. This translates into CASSQRVDQPQHF. The chain carries TRBV5-5 and TRBJ1-5; D gene unclear. Trimming took off 4 bases at V and 5 bases at J, with 10 bases between the two ends. Germline values: CDR1 SGHKS, CDR2 YYEKEE (reference sequence). There are 13 residues in the CDR3.